Following are 17 T cell receptor beta chains from one sample sequenced in a study of T cell responses to AZD1222 COVID-19 vaccine. Here immunoSEQ multiplex PCR was the method, and the copy in TCRdb shows in-frame clones only, minus some. The sample lists under 150,000 clones; 93% were seen once. Material: peripheral blood, obtained on day 0 of AZD1222 vaccination. All receptors derive from an adult in good health.

This clone appeared once. This chain links TRBV7-2 with TRBJ2-7, with 11 bases aligning to TRBD2. V was clipped by 7 bases and J by 6 bases; unmatched bases: 8. The CDR3 totals 14 residues. Germline V gene sequence: CDR1 SGHTA, CDR2 FQGNSA. CDR3 nucleotides: TGTGCCAGCACCGGGACTAGCGGTAGGGGCGAGCAGTACTTC. As protein: CASTGTSGRGEQYF.

The chain carries TRBV5-1 and TRBJ2-5, with 8 bases fitting TRBD1. J was trimmed by 1 base and V by 2 bases; bases with no gene match: 1. Germline lookup yields CDR1 SGHRS and CDR2 YFSETQ. The CDR3 length is 14 residues. The CDR3: CASSFGQGQETQYF. The CDR3 DNA reads TGCGCCAGCAGCTTTGGACAGGGCCAAGAGACCCAGTACTTC.

This chain joins TRBV5-1 and TRBJ1-6; no clear D gene. CDR1 and CDR2 (germline): SGHRS, YFSETQ. CDR3 length equals 15 residues. Between the trimmed V and J ends, which lost 0 bases and 7 bases, there was a span of 11 bases. CDR3 coding DNA: TGCGCCAGCAGCTTGGCCGTGGCAGACAATTCACCCCTCCACTTT. Translated, it gives CASSLAVADNSPLHF.

The CDR3 here is CAISEFPSGGQETQYF. CDR3 nucleotide sequence: TGTGCCATCAGTGAGTTTCCTAGCGGAGGGCAAGAGACCCAGTACTTC. The chain combines TRBV10-3 with TRBJ2-5; the match to TRBD2 covers 7 bases. J gave up 2 bases and V 1 base, and 7 bases lay outside the gene matches. Germline assignment: CDR1 ENHRY and CDR2 SYGVKD. This CDR3 has 16 amino acids.

The gene calls are TRBV4-2 and TRBJ1-3, with a possible D match to TRBD1 (5 bases). The CDR3 spans 16 residues. From germline, CDR1 is LGHNA and CDR2 YNFKEQ. Trimming removed 0 bases from V and 0 bases from J, with 9 bases in between. CDR3 bases: TGTGCCAGCAGCCAAGAGCCAGGGAGCTCTGGAAACACCATATATTTT. It is translated as CASSQEPGSSGNTIYF.

The chain couples TRBV2 to TRBJ2-5; 11 positions agree with TRBD2. Germline V gene lookup returns CDR1 SNHLY and CDR2 FYNNEI. This CDR3 has 14 residues. The V segment lost 4 bases and the J segment 5 bases; nucleotides outside the gene matches: 3. DNA of the CDR3: TGTGCCAGCAGTGCCCCTAGCGGGAGGGAGACCCAGTACTTC. Its translation is CASSAPSGRETQYF. Filled out from reference TRBV2 and TRBJ2-5, the complete variable domain reads EPEVTQTPSHQVTQMGQEVILRCVPISNHLYFYWYRQILGQKVEFLVSFYNNEISEKSEIFDDQFSVERPDGSNFTLKIRSTKLEDSAMYFCASSAPSGRETQYFGPGTRLLVL.

The chain couples TRBV19 to TRBJ1-4; the D gene is possibly TRBD1 (6 bases). The germline V gene encodes CDR1 LNHDA and CDR2 SQIVND (reference sequence). The V and J ends lost 0 bases and 0 bases respectively, with 20 bases between them. This CDR3 spans 20 amino acids. CDR3 residues: CASSIDQESGGPTTNEKLFF. The CDR3 bases are TGTGCCAGTAGTATAGATCAGGAATCGGGGGGCCCCACAACTAATGAAAAACTGTTTTTT.

V is TRBV27 and J is TRBJ1-3; 8 positions agree with TRBD1. The junction had 3 bases not matched to a gene; V was cut back by 6 bases and J by 2 bases. The CDR3 is 14 residues long. Germline V gives CDR1 MNHEY, CDR2 SMNVEV (reference sequence). The CDR3 DNA reads TGTGCCAGCAGAGGACAGGGCCCTGGAAACACCATATATTTT. As protein: CASRGQGPGNTIYF.

This clone was found once. The rearrangement joins TRBV3-1 (or the pseudogene TRBV3-2) to TRBJ1-2; D is perhaps TRBD1 (5 bases). This CDR3 is 14 amino acids long. V lost 6 bases and J lost 0, with 11 bases in between. The germline CDR1 and CDR2 sequences are LGHDT and YNNKEL (reference sequence). Here the CDR3 reads CASSTGVANYGYTF. CDR3 nucleotide sequence: TGTGCCAGCAGTACGGGGGTGGCTAACTATGGCTACACCTTC.

V and J are TRBV4-2 and TRBJ2-1; 8 positions agree with TRBD2. This CDR3 has 16 amino acids. V shed 4 bases, J shed 8 bases, and the junction held 13 bases outside the gene matches. CDR1 LGHNA and CDR2 YNFKEQ come from the germline V gene. Here the CDR3 DNA reads TGTGCCAGCAGCCGTTTGGAAAGCGGGAGACGCCATGAGCAGTTCTTC. It is translated as CASSRLESGRRHEQFF.

V is TRBV10-3 and J is TRBJ1-2; D remains unclear. Per germline, CDR1 ENHRY and CDR2 SYGVKD. The CDR3 extends over 15 amino acids. Deletions cut 2 bases from V and 7 bases from J, with 17 bases between. DNA for the CDR3: TGTGCCATCAGTGAGCCGGCCGGGAGGAAAGGTGGCTACACCTTC. Translated, it gives CAISEPAGRKGGYTF.

The chain has TRBV19 and TRBJ2-7; D gene ambiguous. The CDR3 length is 14 residues. Per the germline V gene, CDR1 is LNHDA and CDR2 is SQIVND (reference sequence). The V end lost 3 bases, the J end lost 3 bases, and 12 bases lay between the germline ends. CDR3 residues: CASSINGNIYEQYF. CDR3 coding DNA: TGTGCCAGTAGTATCAATGGGAACATCTACGAGCAGTACTTC.

The chain carries TRBV27 and TRBJ1-6, with D unresolved. This CDR3 contains 15 residues. Germline assignment: CDR1 MNHEY and CDR2 SMNVEV (reference sequence). V lost 5 bases, J lost 0 bases, and 8 bases lay in between. The DNA of the CDR3 is TGTGCCAGCAGTCGCGATAACTCCTATAATTCACCCCTCCACTTT. Translated: CASSRDNSYNSPLHF.

V and J are TRBV5-1 and TRBJ2-7; 7 bases line up with TRBD1. This CDR3 has 17 amino acids. V lost 5 bases, J lost 4 bases, and 18 bases stayed unmatched. From germline, CDR1 is SGHRS and CDR2 YFSETQ. The CDR3 DNA is TGCGCCAGCAGACCGACCACCCACACAGGGGTAAGGTACGAGCAGTACTTC. Residues: CASRPTTHTGVRYEQYF.

This chain links TRBV18 with TRBJ1-1, with D unresolved. Germline V gene lookup returns CDR1 KGHSH and CDR2 LQKENI. This CDR3 has 13 amino acids. V was shortened by 6 bases and J by 1 base, with 9 bases between the two germline ends. The CDR3 DNA follows: TGTGCCAGCTCCCACGGGGAGAACACTGAAGCTTTCTTT. It specifies CASSHGENTEAFF. The full variable domain, its missing parts supplied by reference TRBV18 and TRBJ1-1, is NAGVMQNPRHLVRRRGQEARLRCSPMKGHSHVYWYRQLPEEGLKFMVYLQKENIIDESGMPKERFSAEFPKEGPSILRIQQVVRGDSAAYFCASSHGENTEAFFGQGTRLTVV.

The chain carries TRBV12-1 and TRBJ2-7; TRBD2 is the table's D call, not checked against the DNA. TRBV12-1 is a pseudogene segment. This CDR3 is built from 17 residues. The CDR3 spells CASSSFRLAGGYYEQYF. DNA for the CDR3: TGTGCCAGCAGCTCATTTCGATTAGCGGGAGGCTACTACGAGCAGTACTTC.

V and J are TRBV9 and TRBJ1-1; tentative D call: TRBD1 (5 bases). The V end lost 3 bases, the J end lost 4 bases, and 10 bases lay between the germline ends. Germline V gene data show CDR1 as SGDLS and CDR2 as YYNGEE. CDR3 length: 13 residues. In nucleotides, the CDR3 is TGTGCCAGCAGCGCGGGGCGGGGCACTGAAGCTTTCTTT. Translated: CASSAGRGTEAFF.